The TCR beta chain under discussion was sequenced for a study of blood T cell repertoires in COVID-19. Study at large: The analysed material was cDNA or gDNA that came from T cells, B-cell-depleted T cells, or PBMCs.

Sequencing was performed with immunoSEQ multiplex PCR; in TCRdb, only in-frame clones are kept and a portion is missing. This sample yields roughly 50,000 clones, of which 70% to 90% are seen a single time; approximately 32% belongs to the top ten. V lost 0 bases, J lost 8 bases, and 8 bases lay in between. Germline CDR1 reads SEHNR; CDR2 reads FQNEAQ (reference sequence). The CDR3 covers 13 residues. This TCR was sampled from a woman older than 75 with COVID-19, enrolled during active disease. This chain joins TRBV7-9 and TRBJ2-1; D remains unclear. Sequenced input: peripheral blood. The CDR3 loop reads CASSLAAPDEQFF. The CDR3 DNA follows: TGTGCCAGCAGCTTAGCAGCCCCCGATGAGCAGTTCTTC.